This T cell receptor beta chain originates from a study of beta chain features in type 1 diabetes. Study-level information: Investigators examined under 140 million sorted cells across all samples. General study points: Any HLA effect on TCRB rearrangement was left unresolved by small sub-analyses. Moderately but significantly shorter TCRB CDR3s were found in Type 1 diabetes patients in all four CD4+ subsets.

V dropped 9 bases and J dropped 5 bases, with 14 bases sitting between them. The CDR3 length is 13 residues. CDR1 is SEHNR and CDR2 is FQNEAQ in the germline V gene (reference sequence). What was sequenced were expressed TCRB transcripts, since all of the isolated RNA had been reverse transcribed. Libraries were prepared by immunoSEQ multiplex PCR; TCRdb keeps only in-frame clonotypes and omits some of them. Among hundreds of thousands of clones listed, roughly 15% were seen once. Note on this clone: Its matching antigen is unknown.

This rearrangement joins TRBV7-9 to TRBJ2-1, with D tentatively TRBD1 (6 bases). The source material was naive CD4+ T cells from blood. This TCR was sampled from a man in his late teens or twenties with type 1 diabetes. CDR3 sequence reads: CASKGQGNNEQFF. For the CDR3, the DNA is TGTGCCAGTAAGGGGCAGGGGAACAATGAGCAGTTCTTC. Complete variable domain (other parts from reference TRBV7-9 and TRBJ2-1): DTGVSQNPRHKITKRGQNVTFRCDPISEHNRLYWYRQTLGQGPEFLTYFQNEAQLEKSRLLSDRFSAERPKGSFSTLEIQRTEQGDSAMYLCASKGQGNNEQFFGPGTRLTVL.